What follows describes a single T cell receptor (beta chain). Its antigen remains unknown. cDNA prepared by RNA extraction and subsequent reverse transcription served as the template for sequencing. Sequencing was performed with immunoSEQ multiplex PCR; in TCRdb, only in-frame clones are kept and a portion is missing. The sample shows around 270,000 clones, roughly 64% of them seen only once. This entry comes from a study of CD8+ T cells in alopecia areata. Regarding treatment: oral pan-JAK inhibitor, 5-10 mg twice daily. The authors sorted CD4+ and CD8+ T cells from PBMCs. The study's findings and limits: Researchers reported that TCR sharing among patients proved less clear than in mice, possibly HLA-linked. Lesional scalp, especially alopecia totalis/universalis, showed higher clonality than normal scalp. Uncertainty about whether baseline CD8+ expansion is linked to response remains, with one nonresponder.

Sample: CD4+ T cells sorted from blood, taken at week 24, from a patient treated with tofacitinib. The origin of this receptor is a human donor with alopecia areata.

Here the CDR3 DNA reads TGTGCCAGCCCCGGAAGTACCAGGGACAGGGTCTCATCTAGCAATCAGCCCCAGCATTTT. Encoded protein: CASPGSTRDRVSSSNQPQHF. The chain couples TRBV19 to TRBJ1-5; TRBD1 aligns across 9 bases. Germline V gene lookup returns CDR1 LNHDA and CDR2 SQIVND (reference sequence). The ends lost 9 bases at V and 0 bases at J; junction bases unmatched: 21. This CDR3 is built from 20 residues.